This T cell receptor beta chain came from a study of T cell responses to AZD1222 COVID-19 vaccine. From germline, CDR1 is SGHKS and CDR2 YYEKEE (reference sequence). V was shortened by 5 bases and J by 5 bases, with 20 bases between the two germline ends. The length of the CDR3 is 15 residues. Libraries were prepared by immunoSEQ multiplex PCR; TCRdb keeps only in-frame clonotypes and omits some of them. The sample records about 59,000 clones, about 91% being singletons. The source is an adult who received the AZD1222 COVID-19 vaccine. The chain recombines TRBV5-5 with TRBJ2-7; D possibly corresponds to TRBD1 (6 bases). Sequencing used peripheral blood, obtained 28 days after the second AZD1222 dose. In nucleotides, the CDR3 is TGTGCCAGCAGACGGCTAGGGGGTTCCGGCCACGAGCAGTACTTC. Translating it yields CASRRLGGSGHEQYF. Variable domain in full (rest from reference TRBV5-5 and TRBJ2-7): DAGVTQSPTHLIKTRGQQVTLRCSPISGHKSVSWYQQVLGQGPQFIFQYYEKEERGRGNFPDRFSARQFPNYSSELNVNALLLGDSALYLCASRRLGGSGHEQYFGPGTRLTVT.